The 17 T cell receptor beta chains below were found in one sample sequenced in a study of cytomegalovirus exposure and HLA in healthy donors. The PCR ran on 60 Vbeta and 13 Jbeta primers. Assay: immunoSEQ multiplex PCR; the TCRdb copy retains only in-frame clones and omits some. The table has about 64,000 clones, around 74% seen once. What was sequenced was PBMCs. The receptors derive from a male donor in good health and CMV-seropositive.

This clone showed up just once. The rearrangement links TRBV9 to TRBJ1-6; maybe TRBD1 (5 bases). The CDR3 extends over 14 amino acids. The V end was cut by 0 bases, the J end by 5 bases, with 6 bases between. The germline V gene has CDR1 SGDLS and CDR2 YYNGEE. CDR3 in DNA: TGTGCCAGCAGCGTAGCCAGGGATAATTCACCCCTCCACTTT. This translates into CASSVARDNSPLHF.

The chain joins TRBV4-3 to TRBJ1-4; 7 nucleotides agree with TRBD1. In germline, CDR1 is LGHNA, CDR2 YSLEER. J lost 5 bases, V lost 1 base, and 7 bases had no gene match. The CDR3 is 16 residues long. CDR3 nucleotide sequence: TGCGCCAGCAGCCAAGGACAGGGCGTAAACAATGAAAAACTGTTTTTT. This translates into CASSQGQGVNNEKLFF.

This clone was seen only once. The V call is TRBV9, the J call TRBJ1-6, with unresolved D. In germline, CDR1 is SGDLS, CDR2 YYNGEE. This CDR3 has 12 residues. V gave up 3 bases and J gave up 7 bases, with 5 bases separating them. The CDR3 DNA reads TGTGCCAGCAGCGCGGGAAATTCACCCCTCCACTTT. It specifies CASSAGNSPLHF.

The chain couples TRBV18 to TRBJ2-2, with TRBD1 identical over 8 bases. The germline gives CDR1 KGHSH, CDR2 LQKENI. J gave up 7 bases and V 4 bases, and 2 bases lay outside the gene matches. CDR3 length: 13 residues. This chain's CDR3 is CASSRTGIGELFF. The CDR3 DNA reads TGTGCCAGCTCACGGACAGGGATCGGGGAGCTGTTTTTT.

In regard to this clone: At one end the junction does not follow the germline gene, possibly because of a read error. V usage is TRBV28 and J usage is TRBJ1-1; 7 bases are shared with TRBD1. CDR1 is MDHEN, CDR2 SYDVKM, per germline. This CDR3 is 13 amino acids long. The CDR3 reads CASTLQGYTEAFF. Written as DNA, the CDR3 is TGTGCCAGCACTTTACAGGGGTACACTGAAGCTTTCTTT. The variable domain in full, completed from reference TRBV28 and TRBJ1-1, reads DVKVTQSSRYLVKRTGEKVFLECVQDMDHENMFWYRQDPGLGLRLIYFSYDVKMKEKGDIPEGYSVSREKKERFSLILESASTNQTSMYLCASTLQGYTEAFFGQGTRLTVV.

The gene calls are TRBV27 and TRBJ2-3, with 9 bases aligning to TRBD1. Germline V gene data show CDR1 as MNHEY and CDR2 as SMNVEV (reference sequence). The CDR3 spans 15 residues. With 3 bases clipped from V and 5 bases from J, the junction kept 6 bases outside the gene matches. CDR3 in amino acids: CASSFGTGTRDTQYF. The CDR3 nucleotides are TGTGCCAGCAGTTTCGGGACAGGGACGAGAGATACGCAGTATTTT.

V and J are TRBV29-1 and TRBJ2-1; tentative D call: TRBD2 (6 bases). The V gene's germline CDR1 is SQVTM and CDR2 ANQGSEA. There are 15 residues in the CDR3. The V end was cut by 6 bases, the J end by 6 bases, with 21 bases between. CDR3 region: CSVLTGTPNPNEQFF. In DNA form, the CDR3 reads TGCAGCGTGCTAACCGGGACTCCGAACCCCAATGAGCAGTTCTTC.

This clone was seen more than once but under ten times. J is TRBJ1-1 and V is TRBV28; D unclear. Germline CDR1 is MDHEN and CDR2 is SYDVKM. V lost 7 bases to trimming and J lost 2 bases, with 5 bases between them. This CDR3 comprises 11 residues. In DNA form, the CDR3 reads TGTGCCAGCAACTCTAACACTGAAGCTTTCTTT. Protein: CASNSNTEAFF.

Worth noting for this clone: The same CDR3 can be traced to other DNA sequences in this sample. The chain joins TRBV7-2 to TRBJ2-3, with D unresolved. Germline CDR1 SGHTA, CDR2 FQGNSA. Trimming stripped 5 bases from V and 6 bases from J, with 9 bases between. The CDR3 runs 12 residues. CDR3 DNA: TGTGCCAGCAGCCCGTCGGTGGATACGCAGTATTTT. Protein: CASSPSVDTQYF.

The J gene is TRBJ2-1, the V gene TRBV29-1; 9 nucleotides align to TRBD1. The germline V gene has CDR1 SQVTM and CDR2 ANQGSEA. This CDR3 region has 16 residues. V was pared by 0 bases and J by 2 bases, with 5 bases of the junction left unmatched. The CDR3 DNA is TGCAGCGTTGAAGATAGGGACAGGGAAGCCTACAATGAGCAGTTCTTC. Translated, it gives CSVEDRDREAYNEQFF.

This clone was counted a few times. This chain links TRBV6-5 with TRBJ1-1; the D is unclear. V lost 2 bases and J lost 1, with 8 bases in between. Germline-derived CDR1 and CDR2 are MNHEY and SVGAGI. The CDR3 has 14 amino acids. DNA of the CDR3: TGTGCCAGCAGTTACACCCGCGAGAACACTGAAGCTTTCTTT. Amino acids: CASSYTRENTEAFF.

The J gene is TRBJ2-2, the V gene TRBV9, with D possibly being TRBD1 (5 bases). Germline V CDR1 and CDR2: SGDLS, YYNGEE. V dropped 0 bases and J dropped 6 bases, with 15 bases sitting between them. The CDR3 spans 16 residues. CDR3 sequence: CASSVEGWGGAGELFF. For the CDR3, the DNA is TGTGCCAGCAGCGTAGAGGGGTGGGGTGGGGCCGGGGAGCTGTTTTTT. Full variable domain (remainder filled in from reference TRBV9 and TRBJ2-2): DSGVTQTPKHLITATGQRVTLRCSPRSGDLSVYWYQQSLDQGLQFLIQYYNGEERAKGNILERFSAQQFPDLHSELNLSSLELGDSALYFCASSVEGWGGAGELFFGEGSRLTVL.

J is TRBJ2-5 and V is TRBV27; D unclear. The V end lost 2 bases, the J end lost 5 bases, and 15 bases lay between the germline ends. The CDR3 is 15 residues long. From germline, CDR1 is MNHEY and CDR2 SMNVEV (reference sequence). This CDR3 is CASSLTTGQWETQYF. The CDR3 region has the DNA TGTGCCAGCAGTTTAACGACTGGTCAGTGGGAGACCCAGTACTTC.

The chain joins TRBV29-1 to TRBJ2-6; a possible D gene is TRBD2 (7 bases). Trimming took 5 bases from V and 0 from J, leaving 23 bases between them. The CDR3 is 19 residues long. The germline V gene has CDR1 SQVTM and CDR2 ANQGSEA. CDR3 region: CSVRRGGKNPSSGANVLTF. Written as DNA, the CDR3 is TGCAGCGTTCGAAGGGGGGGCAAAAATCCTAGCTCTGGGGCCAACGTCCTGACTTTC.

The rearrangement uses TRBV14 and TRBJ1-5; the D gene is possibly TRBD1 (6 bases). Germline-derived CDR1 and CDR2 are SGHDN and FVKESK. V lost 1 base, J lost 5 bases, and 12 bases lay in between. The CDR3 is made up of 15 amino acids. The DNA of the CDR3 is TGTGCCAGCAGCCAAGTAGTCAGGGGAGATCAGCCCCAGCATTTT. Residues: CASSQVVRGDQPQHF.

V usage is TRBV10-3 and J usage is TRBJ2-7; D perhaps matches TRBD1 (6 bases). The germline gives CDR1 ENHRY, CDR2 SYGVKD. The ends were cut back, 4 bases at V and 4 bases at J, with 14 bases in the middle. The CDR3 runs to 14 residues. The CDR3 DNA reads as TGTGCCATCAGTGCACAGGGCGTCCAGTACGAGCAGTACTTC. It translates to CAISAQGVQYEQYF.

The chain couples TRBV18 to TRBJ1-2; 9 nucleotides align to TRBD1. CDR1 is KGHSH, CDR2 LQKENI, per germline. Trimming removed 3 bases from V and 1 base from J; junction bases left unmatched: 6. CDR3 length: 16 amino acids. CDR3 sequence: CASSPLQGADNYGYTF. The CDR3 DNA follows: TGTGCCAGCTCACCTCTACAGGGGGCCGATAACTATGGCTACACCTTC.